The clone carrying this T cell receptor beta chain appeared once. Its antigen is unidentified. This specimen belongs to a study of cytomegalovirus exposure and HLA in healthy donors. Findings of the study overall: TCR beta V- and J-gene trimming was later associated with a missense DCLRE1C variant.

Germline V gene sequence: CDR1 SNHLY, CDR2 FYNNEI. V shed 6 bases and J 5 bases; nucleotides not matched to a gene: 8. The CDR3 has 14 residues. Primers for the PCR totalled 60 Vbeta and 13 Jbeta. The method was immunoSEQ multiplex PCR; TCRdb's version includes in-frame clones alone and lacks a portion of them. The repertoire includes some 70,000 clones, approximately 72% of them detected once, and 9.5% to 13% sits in the top ten. The sample comprised PBMCs. This receptor was obtained from a woman under 40 in good health and CMV-seronegative. The rearrangement uses TRBV2 and TRBJ1-1, with 8 bases lining up with TRBD1. The CDR3 coding sequence is TGTGCCAGCAGCGGCCAGGGGGCAGGGACTGAAGCTTTCTTT. Protein product: CASSGQGAGTEAFF.